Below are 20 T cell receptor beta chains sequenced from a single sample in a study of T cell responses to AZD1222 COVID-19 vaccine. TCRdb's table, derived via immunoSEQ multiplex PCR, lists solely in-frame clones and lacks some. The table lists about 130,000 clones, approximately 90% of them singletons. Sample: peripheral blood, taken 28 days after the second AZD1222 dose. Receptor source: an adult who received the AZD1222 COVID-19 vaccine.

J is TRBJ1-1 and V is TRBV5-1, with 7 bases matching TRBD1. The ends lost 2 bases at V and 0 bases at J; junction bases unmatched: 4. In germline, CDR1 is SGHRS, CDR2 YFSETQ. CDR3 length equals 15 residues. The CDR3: CASSFRGQLNTEAFF. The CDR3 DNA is TGCGCCAGCAGCTTTCGGGGACAGCTGAACACTGAAGCTTTCTTT.

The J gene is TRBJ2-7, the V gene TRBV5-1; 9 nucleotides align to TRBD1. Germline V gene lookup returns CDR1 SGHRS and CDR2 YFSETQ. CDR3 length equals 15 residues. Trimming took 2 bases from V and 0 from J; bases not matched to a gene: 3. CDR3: CASSFGQGSSYEQYF. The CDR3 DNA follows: TGCGCCAGCAGCTTTGGACAGGGGAGCTCCTACGAGCAGTACTTC. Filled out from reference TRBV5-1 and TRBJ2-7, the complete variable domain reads KAGVTQTPRYLIKTRGQQVTLSCSPISGHRSVSWYQQTPGQGLQFLFEYFSETQRNKGNFPGRFSGRQFSNSRSEMNVSTLELGDSALYLCASSFGQGSSYEQYFGPGTRLTVT.

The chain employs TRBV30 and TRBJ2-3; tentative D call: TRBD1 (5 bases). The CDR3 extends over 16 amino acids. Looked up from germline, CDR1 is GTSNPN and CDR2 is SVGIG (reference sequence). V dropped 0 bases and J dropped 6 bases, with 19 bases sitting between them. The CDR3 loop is CAWSVLQAPAGDTQYF. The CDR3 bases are TGTGCCTGGAGTGTCTTACAGGCACCCGCCGGGGATACGCAGTATTTT.

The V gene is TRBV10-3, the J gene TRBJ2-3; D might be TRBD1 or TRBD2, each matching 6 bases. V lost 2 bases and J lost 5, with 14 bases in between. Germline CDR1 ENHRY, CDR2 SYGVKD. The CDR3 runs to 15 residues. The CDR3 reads CAISEGGRGGDTQYF. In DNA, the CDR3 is TGTGCCATCAGTGAGGGGGGGCGGGGAGGAGATACGCAGTATTTT.

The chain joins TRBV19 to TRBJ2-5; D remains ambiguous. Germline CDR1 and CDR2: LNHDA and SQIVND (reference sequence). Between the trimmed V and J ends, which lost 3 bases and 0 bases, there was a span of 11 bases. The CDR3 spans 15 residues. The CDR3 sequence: CASSMGRSYQETQYF. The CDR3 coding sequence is TGTGCCAGTAGTATGGGCAGGAGTTACCAAGAGACCCAGTACTTC.

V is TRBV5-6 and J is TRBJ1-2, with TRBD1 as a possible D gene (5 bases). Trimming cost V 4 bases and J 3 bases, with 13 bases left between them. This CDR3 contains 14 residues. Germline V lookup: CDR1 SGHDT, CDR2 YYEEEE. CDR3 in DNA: TGTGCCAGCAGCCCCAGGGCGGGGGACTATGGCTACACCTTC. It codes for CASSPRAGDYGYTF.

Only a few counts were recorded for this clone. The CDR3 here is CASSEVGGRQFF. The CDR3 coding sequence is TGTGCCAGCAGTGAGGTCGGGGGGAGGCAGTTCTTC. This chain joins TRBV2 and TRBJ2-1, with 7 bases matching TRBD2. Trimming at V came to 3 bases and at J to 12 bases, leaving 5 bases not matched to a gene. The germline V gene encodes CDR1 SNHLY and CDR2 FYNNEI. The CDR3 runs to 12 residues. Combining the CDR3 with reference TRBV2 and TRBJ2-1 gives the whole variable domain EPEVTQTPSHQVTQMGQEVILRCVPISNHLYFYWYRQILGQKVEFLVSFYNNEISEKSEIFDDQFSVERPDGSNFTLKIRSTKLEDSAMYFCASSEVGGRQFFGPGTRLTVL.

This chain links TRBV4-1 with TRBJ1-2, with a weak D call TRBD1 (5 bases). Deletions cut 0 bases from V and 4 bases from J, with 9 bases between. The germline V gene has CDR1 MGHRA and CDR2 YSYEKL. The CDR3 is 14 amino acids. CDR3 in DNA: TGCGCCAGCAGCCAAGACGGCAGGGTCTATGGCTACACCTTC. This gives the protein CASSQDGRVYGYTF.

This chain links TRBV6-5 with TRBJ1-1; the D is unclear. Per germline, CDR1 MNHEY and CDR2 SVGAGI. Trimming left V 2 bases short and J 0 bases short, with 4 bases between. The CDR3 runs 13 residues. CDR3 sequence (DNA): TGTGCCAGCAGTTACGCCCTGAACACTGAAGCTTTCTTT. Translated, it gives CASSYALNTEAFF.

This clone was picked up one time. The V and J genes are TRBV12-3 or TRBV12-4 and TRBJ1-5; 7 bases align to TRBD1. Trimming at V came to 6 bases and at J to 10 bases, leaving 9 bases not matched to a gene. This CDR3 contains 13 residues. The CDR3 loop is CASSSARDRPQHF. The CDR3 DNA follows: TGTGCCAGCAGCTCGGCCAGGGACAGACCCCAGCATTTT.

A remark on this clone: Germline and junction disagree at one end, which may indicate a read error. This chain's CDR3 is CASSQPDGRGAF. The CDR3 region has the DNA TGTGCCAGCAGCCAGCCCGACGGGAGGGGTGCCTTC. V gene TRBV11-2 combines with J gene TRBJ1-2; tentatively, D is TRBD1 (5 bases). This CDR3 spans 12 amino acids. Germline V gene sequence: CDR1 SGHAT, CDR2 FQNNGV.

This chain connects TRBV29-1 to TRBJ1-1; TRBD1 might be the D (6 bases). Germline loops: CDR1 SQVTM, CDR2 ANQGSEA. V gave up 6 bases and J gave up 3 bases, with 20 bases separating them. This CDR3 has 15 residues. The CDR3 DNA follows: TGCAGCGTCCGCCCGGGGGGGGGCTCCTACACTGAAGCTTTCTTT. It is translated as CSVRPGGGSYTEAFF.

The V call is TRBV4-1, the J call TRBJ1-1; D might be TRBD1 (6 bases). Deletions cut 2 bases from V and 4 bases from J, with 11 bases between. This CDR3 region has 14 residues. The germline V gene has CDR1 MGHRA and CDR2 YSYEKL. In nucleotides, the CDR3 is TGCGCCAGCAGCCAATCGAGGGGGGGCACTGAAGCTTTCTTT. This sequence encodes CASSQSRGGTEAFF.

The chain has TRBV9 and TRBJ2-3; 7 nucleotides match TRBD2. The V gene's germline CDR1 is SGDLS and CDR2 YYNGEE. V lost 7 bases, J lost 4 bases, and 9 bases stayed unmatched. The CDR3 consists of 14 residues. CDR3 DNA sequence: TGTGCCAGCTCCCGGAGCGGGAAGGCAGATACGCAGTATTTT. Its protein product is CASSRSGKADTQYF. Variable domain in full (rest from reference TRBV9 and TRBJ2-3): DSGVTQTPKHLITATGQRVTLRCSPRSGDLSVYWYQQSLDQGLQFLIQYYNGEERAKGNILERFSAQQFPDLHSELNLSSLELGDSALYFCASSRSGKADTQYFGPGTRLTVL.

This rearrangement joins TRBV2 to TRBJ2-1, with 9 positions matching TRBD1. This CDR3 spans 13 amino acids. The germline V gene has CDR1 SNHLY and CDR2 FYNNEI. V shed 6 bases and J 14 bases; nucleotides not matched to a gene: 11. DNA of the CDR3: TGTGCCAGCAGATTTACCCCCGGGACAGGGAAGTTCTTC. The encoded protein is CASRFTPGTGKFF.

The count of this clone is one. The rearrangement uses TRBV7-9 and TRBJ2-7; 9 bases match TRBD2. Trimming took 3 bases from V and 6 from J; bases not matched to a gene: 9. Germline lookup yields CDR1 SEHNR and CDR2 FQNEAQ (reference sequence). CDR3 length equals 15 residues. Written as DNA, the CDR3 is TGTGCCAGCAGCTTTATTTTAGCGGGAGTATCCGAGCAGTACTTC. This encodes CASSFILAGVSEQYF.

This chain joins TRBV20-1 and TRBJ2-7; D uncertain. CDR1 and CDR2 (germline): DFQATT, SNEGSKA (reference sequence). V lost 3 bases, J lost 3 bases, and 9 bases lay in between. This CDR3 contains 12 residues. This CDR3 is CSASSDFYEQYF. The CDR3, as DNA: TGCAGTGCTAGTTCCGACTTCTACGAGCAGTACTTC.

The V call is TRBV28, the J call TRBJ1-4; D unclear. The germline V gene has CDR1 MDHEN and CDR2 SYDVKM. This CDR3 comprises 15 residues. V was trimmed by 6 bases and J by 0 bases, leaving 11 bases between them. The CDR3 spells CASSLNWATNEKLFF. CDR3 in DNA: TGTGCCAGCAGCCTAAACTGGGCAACTAATGAAAAACTGTTTTTT.

The CDR3 region is CASSLRPGLAESYEQYF. DNA for the CDR3: TGTGCCAGCAGCTTAAGACCGGGACTAGCGGAATCCTACGAGCAGTACTTC. The J gene is TRBJ2-7, the V gene TRBV7-9; 11 bases are shared with TRBD2. CDR1 is SEHNR, CDR2 FQNEAQ, per germline (reference sequence). V was pared by 2 bases and J by 1 base, with 7 bases of the junction left unmatched. The length of the CDR3 is 17 residues. The complete variable domain, with remaining parts taken from reference TRBV7-9 and TRBJ2-7, reads DTGVSQNPRHKITKRGQNVTFRCDPISEHNRLYWYRQTLGQGPEFLTYFQNEAQLEKSRLLSDRFSAERPKGSFSTLEIQRTEQGDSAMYLCASSLRPGLAESYEQYFGPGTRLTVT.

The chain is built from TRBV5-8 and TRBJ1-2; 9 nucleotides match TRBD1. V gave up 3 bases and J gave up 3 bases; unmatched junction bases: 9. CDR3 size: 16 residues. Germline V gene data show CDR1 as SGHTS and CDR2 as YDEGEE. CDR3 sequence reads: CASSSLTGGAYYGYTF. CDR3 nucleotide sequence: TGTGCCAGCAGCTCGCTTACAGGGGGCGCGTACTATGGCTACACCTTC.